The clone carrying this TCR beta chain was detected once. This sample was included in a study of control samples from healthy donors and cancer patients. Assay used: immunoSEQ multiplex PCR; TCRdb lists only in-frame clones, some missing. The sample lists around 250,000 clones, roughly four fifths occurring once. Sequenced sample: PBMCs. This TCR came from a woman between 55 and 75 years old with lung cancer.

Here the CDR3 DNA reads TGTGCCATCGGTTCCGGAGAACCCCAGCATTTT. Protein: CAIGSGEPQHF. The chain uses TRBV10-3 and TRBJ1-5, with D unresolved. Trimming removed 8 bases from V and 10 bases from J, with 12 bases in between. Per the germline V gene, CDR1 is ENHRY and CDR2 is SYGVKD. CDR3 length equals 11 residues.